These 15 T cell receptor beta chains were all obtained from the same sample, sequenced in a study of blood T cells in healthy people across ages. Sample-barcoded 5' priming and a J-beta primer mix drove a second PCR of about 6 to 12 cycles. A single record per CDR3 protein comes from TCRdb applying MiXCR to the 5' RACE reads. Here the sample spans roughly 800,000 distinct CDR3 sequences, about 37% being singletons. The specimen sequenced was blood. The receptors shown here come from a man between 18 and 35 years old in good health.

The J gene is TRBJ2-1, the V gene TRBV2; 11 nucleotides align to TRBD2. The CDR3 loop spans 15 amino acids. Germline V gene data show CDR1 as SNHLY and CDR2 as FYNNEI. Trimming at V came to 9 bases and at J to 7 bases, leaving 11 bases not matched to a gene. CDR3 nucleotides: TGTGCCAGTTTAGCGGGGGGGCTAAGCTTAAATGAGCAGTTCTTC. Encoded protein: CASLAGGLSLNEQFF.

This clonotype has just a few counts. The rearrangement uses TRBV7-2 and TRBJ2-3, with 11 positions matching TRBD2. The germline gives CDR1 SGHTA, CDR2 FQGNSA. The length of the CDR3 is 15 residues. The trim removed 8 bases at V and 4 bases at J, leaving 8 bases unmatched. Here the CDR3 reads CASRPASGGPDTQYF. CDR3 DNA: TGTGCCAGCCGTCCGGCTAGCGGGGGGCCAGATACGCAGTATTTT.

This clonotype turned up a few times. V gene TRBV7-8 combines with J gene TRBJ2-1; 10 nucleotides match TRBD2. CDR1 is SGHVS, CDR2 FQNEAQ, per germline. This CDR3 comprises 14 residues. The ends lost 0 bases at V and 9 bases at J; junction bases unmatched: 2. CDR3 loop: CASSLAGLAREQFF. The CDR3 bases are TGTGCCAGCAGCTTAGCGGGACTAGCGCGTGAGCAGTTCTTC.

The chain carries TRBV27 and TRBJ2-7; 11 positions agree with TRBD2. V dropped 2 bases and J dropped 2; count of bases not matched to a gene: 14. The V gene's germline CDR1 is MNHEY and CDR2 SMNVEV (reference sequence). The CDR3 extends over 19 amino acids. The CDR3 DNA reads TGTGCCAGCAGTTTAGGAGGTGACAAATTTAGCGGGAGGGCCTACGAGCAGTACTTC. This gives the protein CASSLGGDKFSGRAYEQYF.

J is TRBJ2-4 and V is TRBV3-1, with D uncertain. CDR3 size: 15 residues. Trimming removed 3 bases from V and 0 bases from J, with 9 bases in between. CDR1 and CDR2 from the germline V gene are LGHDT and YNNKEL (reference sequence). The CDR3 DNA reads TGTGCCAGCAGCCACTGGACCCAAGCCAAAAACATTCAGTACTTC. Amino acids: CASSHWTQAKNIQYF.

This clonotype occurred a few times. The chain is built from TRBV11-2 and TRBJ2-1; D not certain. Germline V CDR1 and CDR2: SGHAT, FQNNGV. CDR3 length: 15 residues. V was cut by 5 bases and J by 5 bases, with 16 bases left in between. The CDR3 loop reads CASSRVGGPHNEQFF. The CDR3 DNA reads TGTGCCAGCAGCCGAGTCGGCGGACCCCACAATGAGCAGTTCTTC. Variable domain in full (rest from reference TRBV11-2 and TRBJ2-1): EAGVAQSPRYKIIEKRQSVAFWCNPISGHATLYWYQQILGQGPKLLIQFQNNGVVDDSQLPKDRFSAERLKGVDSTLKIQPAKLEDSAVYLCASSRVGGPHNEQFFGPGTRLTVL.

With regard to this clonotype: A much more abundant neighbour one base away suggests this may be a read error. The V gene is TRBV7-2, the J gene TRBJ1-2; a possible D gene is TRBD1 (6 bases). This CDR3 region has 14 residues. Germline V CDR1 and CDR2: SGHTA, FQGNSA. CDR3: CASSRSDSNYGYIF. CDR3 bases: TGTGCCAGCAGCCGCTCGGACAGCAACTATGGCTACATCTTC.

The chain combines TRBV27 with TRBJ2-5; weak D call: TRBD1 (5 bases). In germline, CDR1 is MNHEY, CDR2 SMNVEV (reference sequence). V lost 8 bases, J lost 4 bases, and 20 bases lay in between. The CDR3 spans 15 residues. The CDR3 is CASADRTTPRETQYF. The CDR3 DNA follows: TGTGCCAGCGCTGACAGAACGACCCCGCGAGAGACCCAGTACTTC.

As for this clonotype: A much larger clone sits a single nucleotide away, making a read error possible. The chain has TRBV9 and TRBJ2-7, with D hard to call. The ends were cut back, 3 bases at V and 0 bases at J, with 13 bases in the middle. This CDR3 contains 15 residues. Germline lookup yields CDR1 SGDLS and CDR2 YYNGEE. Here the CDR3 DNA reads TGTGCCAGCAGCGGATCCGGGTCACACTCCTACGAGCAGTACTTC. Protein sequence: CASSGSGSHSYEQYF.

The rearrangement uses TRBV5-6 and TRBJ2-7, with 7 positions matching TRBD1. The germline gives CDR1 SGHDT, CDR2 YYEEEE. CDR3 length equals 16 residues. V lost 0 bases, J lost 8 bases, and 14 bases stayed unmatched. In DNA form, the CDR3 reads TGTGCCAGCAGCTTGGGGACAGGATACTTGACTACGAAGCAGTACTTC. It specifies CASSLGTGYLTTKQYF. Full variable domain (remainder filled in from reference TRBV5-6 and TRBJ2-7): DAGVTQSPTHLIKTRGQQVTLRCSPKSGHDTVSWYQQALGQGPQFIFQYYEEEERQRGNFPDRFSGHQFPNYSSELNVNALLLGDSALYLCASSLGTGYLTTKQYFGPGTRLTVT.

This clonotype turned up a few times. CDR3 protein: CASRLILDLSYNEQFF. CDR3 sequence (DNA): TGTGCCAGCAGATTAATCCTAGACCTCTCCTACAATGAGCAGTTCTTC. V is TRBV12-3 or TRBV12-4 and J is TRBJ2-1; D unclear. V gave up 6 bases and J gave up 0 bases, with 15 bases separating them. CDR3 size: 16 residues.

The table lists this clonotype with many counts. The rearrangement uses TRBV5-1 and TRBJ1-1, with no clear D. Germline V gene sequence: CDR1 SGHRS, CDR2 YFSETQ. This CDR3 region has 14 residues. The V and J ends lost 4 bases and 0 bases respectively, with 10 bases between them. The CDR3 nucleotides are TGCGCCAGCAGCATCAGGACGGTGAACACTGAAGCTTTCTTT. This sequence encodes CASSIRTVNTEAFF.

This clonotype showed up many times. V gene TRBV7-2 combines with J gene TRBJ2-6; tentative D call: TRBD1 (6 bases). The CDR3 contains 15 residues. Germline V gene data show CDR1 as SGHTA and CDR2 as FQGNSA. The germline V and J ends were trimmed by 4 bases and 0 bases, with 7 bases remaining between them. CDR3 nucleotides: TGTGCCAGCAGCTGGGGACACTCTGGGGCCAACGTCCTGACTTTC. Its protein product is CASSWGHSGANVLTF.

The chain recombines TRBV27 with TRBJ1-2; D may be TRBD1 (5 bases). CDR1 is MNHEY, CDR2 SMNVEV, per germline (reference sequence). This CDR3 has 13 residues. The V gene lost 2 bases and the J gene lost 8 bases, with 12 bases spanning the gap. CDR3 DNA sequence: TGTGCCAGCAGTTTAACACAGGCCGGAGGCTACACCTTC. Its translation: CASSLTQAGGYTF.

The chain uses TRBV20-1 and TRBJ1-4; D not certain. V gave up 6 bases and J gave up 7 bases, with 18 bases separating them. This CDR3 has 14 residues. Germline V gives CDR1 DFQATT, CDR2 SNEGSKA (reference sequence). The CDR3 DNA follows: TGCAGTGCGCCTACGGGATACAGAGCTGAAAAACTGTTTTTT. Its protein product is CSAPTGYRAEKLFF.